This is a list of T cell receptor beta chains from one sample in a study of Ad26.COV2.S vaccination and SARS-CoV-2 variants. Profiled with immunoSEQ multiplex PCR; TCRdb holds only in-frame clones, not every one. This sample has under 550,000 clones, with around 87% found just once. This specimen was peripheral blood, taken in a trial of Ad26.COV2.S vaccine versus placebo. These receptors were taken from a person between 18 and 65 years old who received the Ad26.COV2.S COVID-19 vaccine or a placebo. CDR3s include the opening cysteine and the closing phenylalanine or tryptophan. The D gene is left open where the match is weak. Some rows have no size entry. The others give once, few or many, or a class for an expanded clone.

V gene	D gene	J gene	clone size	CDR3 DNA	CDR3 protein
TRBV11-2	.	TRBJ1-2	.	TGTGCCAGCAGCTTAGTTATCTATGGCTACACCTTC	CASSLVIYGYTF
TRBV14	.	TRBJ2-1	.	TGTGCCAGCAGCCAAGCCCGGGGTTATAATGAGCAGTTCTTC	CASSQARGYNEQFF
TRBV19	TRBD2	TRBJ2-7	.	TGTGCCAGTAGTCCGGGACTAGGGTACGAGCAGTACTTC	CASSPGLGYEQYF
TRBV6-6	TRBD1	TRBJ1-6	.	TGTGCCAGCAGGCACCCACAGGGGGTTGATAATTCACCCCTCCACTTT	CASRHPQGVDNSPLHF
TRBV10-1	.	TRBJ2-3	.	TGCGCCAGCAGCGGAACAAACGGCGGTACGCAGTATTTT	CASSGTNGGTQYF
TRBV6-2/TRBV6-3	.	TRBJ2-7	.	TGTGCCAGCAGCCTTGGTCAGCGAGCCTACGAGCAGTACTTC	CASSLGQRAYEQYF
TRBV19	.	TRBJ2-2	.	TGTGCCAGTAGTATAGCAAGCGGGGAGCTGTTTTTT	CASSIASGELFF
TRBV19	.	TRBJ1-1	few	TGTGCCAGTAGTATAGATGGGGGGAGCACTGAAGCTTTCTTT	CASSIDGGSTEAFF
TRBV11-2	TRBD1	TRBJ2-7	.	TGTGCCAGCACCCCCACCTGGACAGGGGGCTACGAGCAGTACTTC	CASTPTWTGGYEQYF
TRBV3-1/TRBV3-2	.	TRBJ2-3	.	TGTGCCAGCAGCCAAGATTGGGGGCAGGGTTCCTTCACAGATACGCAGTATTTT	CASSQDWGQGSFTDTQYF
TRBV3-1/TRBV3-2	.	TRBJ2-7	.	TGTGCCAGCAGCGAAAGCGGAGCCTACGAGCAGTACTTC	CASSESGAYEQYF
TRBV15	.	TRBJ2-3	once	TGTGCCACCAGCAGCGAGGGCGGGATTAGCACAGATACGCAGTATTTT	CATSSEGGISTDTQYF
TRBV18	TRBD1	TRBJ2-5	.	TGTGCCAGCTCACCAGCGGACAGGGGTATCGAGACCCAGTACTTC	CASSPADRGIETQYF
TRBV18	.	TRBJ2-1	.	TGTGCCAGCTCACGGTCTAGCGTAGCCAGAGGTGAGCAGTTCTTC	CASSRSSVARGEQFF
TRBV21-1	.	TRBJ2-5	.	TGTGCCAGCAGTTTCGACAGAAAAGAGACCCAGTACTTC	CASSFDRKETQYF
TRBV9	.	TRBJ2-3	.	TGTGCCAGCAGCCCGACTAGCACAGATACGCAGTATTTT	CASSPTSTDTQYF
TRBV7-9	.	TRBJ2-5	.	TGTGCCAGCAGCATTGAGGCAGGGCAAGAGACCCAGTACTTC	CASSIEAGQETQYF
TRBV7-2	.	TRBJ2-7	once	TGTGCCAGCAGCAAACAACAGGCTACCTACGAGCAGTACTTC	CASSKQQATYEQYF
TRBV15	.	TRBJ1-2	.	TGTGCCACCAGCGGCGCGGGCTATGGCTACACCTTC	CATSGAGYGYTF
TRBV12-3/TRBV12-4	.	TRBJ1-2	.	TGTGCCAGCAGTTTAACAGGGTTTCGTGGCTACACCTTC	CASSLTGFRGYTF
TRBV5-6	.	TRBJ1-3	.	TGTGCCAGCAGCTACGAAGTTGGGCACACCTCTGGAAACACCATATATTTT	CASSYEVGHTSGNTIYF
TRBV29-1	.	TRBJ1-1	.	TGCAGCGTTGAGGCGGGGACGGGGAACACTGAAGCTTTCTTT	CSVEAGTGNTEAFF
TRBV28	.	TRBJ1-3	.	TGTGCCAGCAGTCGAAGTGCGGGGGGAAACACCATATATTTT	CASSRSAGGNTIYF
TRBV30	TRBD1	TRBJ2-7	.	TGTGCCTGGAGTGGTGACAGGGTCGGCTACGAGCAGTACTTC	CAWSGDRVGYEQYF
TRBV29-1	.	TRBJ1-1	.	TGCAGCGTTGCGCAGGGCATGCTCACGAACACTGAAGCTTTCTTT	CSVAQGMLTNTEAFF
TRBV28	.	TRBJ1-2	.	TGTGCCAGCCGAATGGTAGGGGGAAGAAACTATGGCTACACCTTC	CASRMVGGRNYGYTF
TRBV9	.	TRBJ2-7	.	TGTGCCAGCAGCCCCAGTGCCCAGGGCGGCTCCTACGAGCAGTACTTC	CASSPSAQGGSYEQYF
TRBV2	.	TRBJ1-6	once	TGTGCCAGCAGTGATGAGACTTATAATTCACCCCTCCACTTT	CASSDETYNSPLHF
TRBV2	.	TRBJ1-1	.	TGTGCCAGCAGTGAGGACAGTCCTCGTGTTGAAGCTTTCTTT	CASSEDSPRVEAFF
TRBV20-1	TRBD2	TRBJ2-7	.	TGCAGTGCTAGTTCGCGGGGCACGACTAGCGGGGTCGGCGAGCAGTACTTC	CSASSRGTTSGVGEQYF
TRBV19	.	TRBJ1-5	.	TGTGCCAGTAGTATGCGGTTGAGTAGCAATCAGCCCCAGCATTTT	CASSMRLSSNQPQHF
TRBV5-4	.	TRBJ2-7	few	TGTGCCAGCAGCTTGGACAGGGCTTACGAGCAGTACTTC	CASSLDRAYEQYF
TRBV5-1	TRBD1	TRBJ1-2	.	TGCGCCAGCAGCTCTCAGGGGGTGGTGGCCCGCGGCTACACCTTC	CASSSQGVVARGYTF
TRBV7-2	TRBD1	TRBJ1-2	.	TGTGCCAGCAACCAAGACAGGGATGGCTACACCTTC	CASNQDRDGYTF
TRBV4-3	.	TRBJ2-1	.	TGCGCCAGCAGCCAAGAAGGGGGACTTCGGCAGTTCTTC	CASSQEGGLRQFF
TRBV6-5	TRBD1	TRBJ1-2	.	TGTGCCAGCAGTACCAGGACAGGCGGCTACACCTTC	CASSTRTGGYTF
TRBV19	.	TRBJ1-2	.	TGTGCCACCCTAAGGGTCGGTTATGGCTACACCTTC	CATLRVGYGYTF
TRBV19	.	TRBJ2-6	.	TGTGCCAGTAGTGCTATCCCTCGGGGACTGATATCCTCTGGGGCCAACGTCCTGACTTTC	CASSAIPRGLISSGANVLTF
TRBV19	TRBD2	TRBJ2-1	.	TGTGCCAGTAGTATTCCTAGCGGGGGGGTTGTCAATGAGCAGTTCTTC	CASSIPSGGVVNEQFF
TRBV5-8	.	TRBJ2-3	.	TGTGCCAGCAGCTTTGGTGGTGGAAGCACTAGCACAGATACGCAGTATTTT	CASSFGGGSTSTDTQYF
TRBV9	.	TRBJ1-2	.	TGTGCCAGCAGCGCTGAGCCCCGGGCTGACTATGGCTACACCTTC	CASSAEPRADYGYTF
TRBV5-1	.	TRBJ2-3	.	TGCGCCAGCAGCGGGATAGGGGGCACAGATACGCAGTATTTT	CASSGIGGTDTQYF
TRBV4-1	.	TRBJ2-2	once	TGCGCCAGCAGCCAAGATAGGGCCGGGGAGCTGTTTTTT	CASSQDRAGELFF
TRBV11-2	TRBD1	TRBJ2-4	.	TGTGCCAGCAGCCCGCCCGGACAGGGCGACATTCAGTACTTC	CASSPPGQGDIQYF
TRBV27	.	TRBJ1-2	.	TGTGCCAGCAGTCCACGAGGGGACGGAATTAACTATGGCTACACCTTC	CASSPRGDGINYGYTF
TRBV4-1	.	TRBJ2-7	once	TGCGCCAGCAGCCAAGACCTAGCAAACTCCTACGAGCAGTACTTC	CASSQDLANSYEQYF
TRBV6-5	.	TRBJ2-1	once	TGTGCCTCGACCCCCTATCTTGCCTACAATGAGCAGTTCTTC	CASTPYLAYNEQFF
TRBV5-1	.	TRBJ2-2	.	TGCGCCAGCAGCTTACTCTCCGGTACCGGGGAGCTGTTTTTT	CASSLLSGTGELFF
TRBV9	.	TRBJ2-2	.	TGTGCCAGCAGCGTAGGGAGGTATAACGGGGAGCTGTTTTTT	CASSVGRYNGELFF
TRBV7-8	.	TRBJ1-5	.	TGTGCCAGCAGCTTAGCAGGAGACTCAATGTCGCCCCAGCATTTT	CASSLAGDSMSPQHF
TRBV7-8	TRBD1	TRBJ1-2	.	TGTGCCAGCAGCTTAGCACGTACAGGGGCGTTTAATGGCTACACCTTC	CASSLARTGAFNGYTF
TRBV9	.	TRBJ2-3	.	TGTGCCAGCAGCGCAGGGGTTCCCGATACGCAGTATTTT	CASSAGVPDTQYF
TRBV3-1/TRBV3-2	.	TRBJ2-3	.	TGTGCCAGCAGCCCAGAAGGAAGAGCGCAGTATTTT	CASSPEGRAQYF
TRBV28	TRBD2	TRBJ2-7	.	TGTGCCAGCAGGATGGGGACTAACTCCTACGAGCAGTACTTC	CASRMGTNSYEQYF
TRBV6-6	.	TRBJ1-1	.	TGTGCCAGCAGCCTAACGAGGGGTCGGAACACTGAAGCTTTCTTT	CASSLTRGRNTEAFF
TRBV7-9	.	TRBJ1-2	.	TGTGCCAGCAGCTTAGCAAGGGGTGGTGGCTACACCTTC	CASSLARGGGYTF
TRBV10-3	TRBD1	TRBJ1-1	.	TGTGCCATCAGTGAGAGAGGGACAGTCACTGAAGCTTTCTTT	CAISERGTVTEAFF